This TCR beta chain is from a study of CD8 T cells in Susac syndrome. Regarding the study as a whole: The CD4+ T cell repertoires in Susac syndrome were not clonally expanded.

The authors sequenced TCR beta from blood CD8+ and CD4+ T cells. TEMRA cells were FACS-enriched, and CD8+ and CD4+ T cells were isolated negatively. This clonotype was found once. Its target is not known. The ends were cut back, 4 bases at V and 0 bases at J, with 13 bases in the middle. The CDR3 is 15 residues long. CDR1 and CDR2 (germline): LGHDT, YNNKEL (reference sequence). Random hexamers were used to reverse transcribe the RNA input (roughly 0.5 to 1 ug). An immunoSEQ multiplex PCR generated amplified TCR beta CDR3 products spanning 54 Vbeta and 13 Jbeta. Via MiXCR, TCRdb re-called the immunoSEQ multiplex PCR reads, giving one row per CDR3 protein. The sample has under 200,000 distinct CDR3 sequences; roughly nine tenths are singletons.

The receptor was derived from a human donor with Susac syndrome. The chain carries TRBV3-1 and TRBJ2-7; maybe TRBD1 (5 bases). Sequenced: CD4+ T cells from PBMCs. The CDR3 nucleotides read TGTGCCAGCAGCCTACAGTCACAGGTCTCCTACGAGCAGTACTTC. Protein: CASSLQSQVSYEQYF.